The 30 T cell receptor beta chains given below trace back to one sample, sequenced in a study of OX40 agonist ivuxolimab in advanced cancers. The assay was immunoSEQ multiplex PCR, and TCRdb's table has in-frame clones only and misses some. The sample shows approximately 96,000 clones, about 92% of them seen only once. This specimen consisted of CD4+ or CD8+ T cells sorted from blood, obtained in a trial of the OX40 agonist ivuxolimab. Receptors originate from an adult with an advanced solid tumor such as melanoma, head and neck, liver or kidney cancer.

The chain recombines TRBV7-9 with TRBJ1-4; D call uncertain. Germline CDR1 is SEHNR and CDR2 is FQNEAQ (reference sequence). The length of the CDR3 is 15 residues. Trimming pared 5 bases from V and 0 bases from J, leaving 10 bases between. Written as DNA, the CDR3 is TGTGCCAGCAGCCGGACTCCTACAACTAATGAAAAACTGTTTTTT. Its protein product is CASSRTPTTNEKLFF.

The gene calls are TRBV28 and TRBJ1-3; no firm D call. Germline V gene sequence: CDR1 MDHEN, CDR2 SYDVKM. Trimming removed 7 bases from V and 0 bases from J, with 4 bases in between. This CDR3 region has 12 residues. The CDR3 DNA follows: TGTGCCAGCACGAGCTCTGGAAACACCATATATTTT. Protein product: CASTSSGNTIYF.

The rearrangement uses TRBV7-9 and TRBJ1-2, with D unclear. There are 12 residues in the CDR3. Germline loops: CDR1 SEHNR, CDR2 FQNEAQ (reference sequence). Trimming pared 5 bases from V and 6 bases from J, leaving 10 bases between. CDR3: CASSPVLNGYTF. The CDR3 bases are TGTGCCAGCAGCCCCGTGTTGAATGGCTACACCTTC. Variable domain in full (rest from reference TRBV7-9 and TRBJ1-2): DTGVSQNPRHKITKRGQNVTFRCDPISEHNRLYWYRQTLGQGPEFLTYFQNEAQLEKSRLLSDRFSAERPKGSFSTLEIQRTEQGDSAMYLCASSPVLNGYTFGSGTRLTVV.

The V call is TRBV5-4, the J call TRBJ1-1; perhaps TRBD1 as D (5 bases). V was cut by 4 bases and J by 0 bases, with 13 bases left in between. CDR3 length: 15 residues. Germline-derived CDR1 and CDR2 are SGHNT and YYREEE (reference sequence). CDR3 bases: TGTGCCAGCAGCAGTCGGACAAACATGAACACTGAAGCTTTCTTT. This encodes CASSSRTNMNTEAFF.

The chain is built from TRBV5-4 and TRBJ2-5; TRBD2 matches 8 bases. Germline V CDR1 and CDR2: SGHNT, YYREEE (reference sequence). The CDR3 length is 16 residues. J gave up 0 bases and V 4 bases, and 8 bases lay outside the gene matches. CDR3 in DNA: TGTGCCAGCAGCCCAGAACTAGCGGTGTACCAAGAGACCCAGTACTTC. It encodes CASSPELAVYQETQYF.

The rearrangement joins TRBV21-1 to TRBJ2-7. TRBV21-1 is given as a pseudogene. The CDR3 length is 14 residues. The chain's CDR3 is CASSKGYLSYEQYF. The CDR3 coding sequence is TGTGCCAGCAGCAAAGGATACCTCTCCTACGAGCAGTACTTC.

The chain recombines TRBV7-2 with TRBJ1-4; D remains unclear. Per germline, CDR1 SGHTA and CDR2 FQGNSA. CDR3 length: 14 residues. Trimming removed 5 bases at V and 4 bases at J, with 11 bases between. The CDR3 protein is CASSQQLGNEKLFF. The CDR3 DNA sequence: TGTGCCAGCAGCCAGCAACTCGGTAATGAAAAACTGTTTTTT.

V gene TRBV28 combines with J gene TRBJ2-1; possibly TRBD2 for D (5 bases). V was cut by 3 bases and J by 6 bases, with 18 bases left in between. CDR1 is MDHEN, CDR2 SYDVKM, per germline. The CDR3 has 16 amino acids. CDR3 sequence reads: CASSFSLRRKVNEQFF. The DNA for the CDR3 is TGTGCCAGCAGTTTCTCCTTAAGGAGGAAGGTCAATGAGCAGTTCTTC. Together with reference TRBV28 and TRBJ2-1, the CDR3 gives the full variable domain: DVKVTQSSRYLVKRTGEKVFLECVQDMDHENMFWYRQDPGLGLRLIYFSYDVKMKEKGDIPEGYSVSREKKERFSLILESASTNQTSMYLCASSFSLRRKVNEQFFGPGTRLTVL.

The chain uses TRBV6-1 and TRBJ2-6; D gene uncertain. V lost 5 bases and J lost 0, with 8 bases in between. CDR1 and CDR2 from the germline V gene are MNHNS and SASEGT. The CDR3 consists of 15 residues. The CDR3 sequence: CASSLQNSGANVLTF. DNA for the CDR3: TGTGCCAGCAGTCTTCAGAACTCTGGGGCCAACGTCCTGACTTTC.

This chain uses TRBV5-4 with TRBJ1-2, with no clear D. The CDR3 covers 15 residues. The V gene's germline CDR1 is SGHNT and CDR2 YYREEE (reference sequence). With 4 bases removed from V and 4 bases from J, the gap between germline ends came to 17 bases. The CDR3 region has the DNA TGTGCCAGCAGCCCCGGCGCGACGGAGGGCTATGGCTACACCTTC. Its translation: CASSPGATEGYGYTF. Variable domain in full (rest from reference TRBV5-4 and TRBJ1-2): ETGVTQSPTHLIKTRGQQVTLRCSSQSGHNTVSWYQQALGQGPQFIFQYYREEENGRGNFPPRFSGLQFPNYSSELNVNALELDDSALYLCASSPGATEGYGYTFGSGTRLTVV.

This chain uses TRBV9 with TRBJ1-2; 7 bases are shared with TRBD1. The germline CDR1 and CDR2 sequences are SGDLS and YYNGEE. CDR3 size: 13 residues. Trimming took 4 bases from V and 9 from J; bases not matched to a gene: 9. The CDR3: CASSTRQGRRYTF. The CDR3 DNA sequence: TGTGCCAGCAGCACCCGACAGGGTAGACGCTACACCTTC. The whole variable domain, filled in from reference TRBV9 and TRBJ1-2, reads DSGVTQTPKHLITATGQRVTLRCSPRSGDLSVYWYQQSLDQGLQFLIQYYNGEERAKGNILERFSAQQFPDLHSELNLSSLELGDSALYFCASSTRQGRRYTFGSGTRLTVV.

The chain joins TRBV7-8 to TRBJ2-5, with D possibly being TRBD1 (5 bases). Germline lookup yields CDR1 SGHVS and CDR2 FQNEAQ. Trimming left V 5 bases short and J 5 bases short, with 12 bases between. The CDR3 runs 13 residues. This chain's CDR3 is CASSLPGFETQYF. The CDR3 DNA follows: TGTGCCAGCAGCCTACCAGGGTTTGAGACCCAGTACTTC.

The chain couples TRBV9 to TRBJ2-2; D uncertain. This CDR3 has 15 amino acids. V lost 3 bases and J lost 1, with 10 bases in between. Per germline, CDR1 SGDLS and CDR2 YYNGEE. The DNA for the CDR3 is TGTGCCAGCAGCGAGAGTGGGCAGAACACCGGGGAGCTGTTTTTT. It specifies CASSESGQNTGELFF.

As to this clone: One junction end does not reproduce the germline sequence, and a read error may be involved. This sequence joins TRBV18 and TRBJ2-3, with D possibly being TRBD2 (5 bases). CDR3 length: 19 amino acids. Germline-derived CDR1 and CDR2 are KGHSH and LQKENI. CDR3 in DNA: TGTGCCAGCTCTCCACGGATCCTCTCCATTAGCGCCAGCACAGATACGCAGTATTTT. Translation: CASSPRILSISASTDTQYF.

In this sample, this clone turned up a few times. CDR3 DNA sequence: TGTGCCAGCAGCTTTTGGGGGGCTGACGAGCAGTACTTC. It is translated as CASSFWGADEQYF. The J gene is TRBJ2-7, the V gene TRBV7-9, with D perhaps given as TRBD1 or TRBD2 (6 bases each). The germline V gene has CDR1 SEHNR and CDR2 FQNEAQ (reference sequence). The CDR3 sequence is 13 residues long. Trimming stripped 3 bases from V and 5 bases from J, with 11 bases between.

V usage is TRBV2 and J usage is TRBJ2-3; 9 positions agree with TRBD2. The ends lost 8 bases at V and 6 bases at J; junction bases unmatched: 3. Germline V gives CDR1 SNHLY, CDR2 FYNNEI. The CDR3 contains 12 residues. The chain's CDR3 is CASRGLADTQYF. The DNA for the CDR3 is TGTGCCAGCCGAGGACTAGCGGATACGCAGTATTTT.

V and J are TRBV6-5 and TRBJ1-5, with D perhaps TRBD1 (6 bases). Germline V gene sequence: CDR1 MNHEY, CDR2 SVGAGI. The germline V and J ends were trimmed by 5 bases and 3 bases, with 8 bases remaining between them. This CDR3 contains 13 residues. CDR3 sequence: CASSRQDNQPQHF. As DNA, the CDR3 is TGTGCCAGCAGTCGACAGGACAATCAGCCCCAGCATTTT.

The chain employs TRBV7-6 and TRBJ2-5; 13 nucleotides line up with TRBD2. V was pared by 8 bases and J by 4 bases, with 7 bases of the junction left unmatched. Germline V gene lookup returns CDR1 SGHVS and CDR2 FNYEAQ. CDR3 size: 15 residues. Written as DNA, the CDR3 is TGTGCCAGCGGACTAGCGGGAGAAATACGAGAGACCCAGTACTTC. Amino acid sequence: CASGLAGEIRETQYF. The full variable domain, its missing parts supplied by reference TRBV7-6 and TRBJ2-5, is GAGVSQSPRYKVTKRGQDVALRCDPISGHVSLYWYRQALGQGPEFLTYFNYEAQQDKSGLPNDRFSAERPEGSISTLTIQRTEQRDSAMYRCASGLAGEIRETQYFGPGTRLLVL.

J is TRBJ1-2 and V is TRBV5-1; no clear D gene. The CDR3 consists of 14 residues. Trimming pared 1 base from V and 8 bases from J, leaving 15 bases between. Germline V CDR1 and CDR2: SGHRS, YFSETQ. The CDR3 DNA sequence: TGCGCCAGCAGCTTGATTAGTGGCCTCACGGGCTACACCTTC. Protein product: CASSLISGLTGYTF.

The chain employs TRBV6-6 and TRBJ2-3; D is unclear. The CDR3 sequence is 15 residues long. From germline, CDR1 is MNHNY and CDR2 SVGAGI (reference sequence). With 3 bases removed from V and 4 bases from J, the gap between germline ends came to 14 bases. CDR3: CASSYTADRADTQYF. The CDR3 bases are TGTGCCAGCAGTTATACTGCCGATAGGGCAGATACGCAGTATTTT.

The chain has TRBV28 and TRBJ2-4; weak D call: TRBD1 (7 bases). The CDR3 covers 14 residues. Germline loops: CDR1 MDHEN, CDR2 SYDVKM. Between the trimmed V and J ends, which lost 7 bases and 6 bases, there was a span of 16 bases. CDR3 in DNA: TGTGCCAGCACAGGGGGGCTACATGTAAACATTCAGTACTTC. Its translation: CASTGGLHVNIQYF.

The chain links TRBV4-3 to TRBJ2-2, with TRBD2 identical over 8 bases. Looked up from germline, CDR1 is LGHNA and CDR2 is YSLEER. CDR3 length: 14 amino acids. With V trimmed by 4 bases and J by 12 bases, 10 bases remained unmatched. Here the CDR3 DNA reads TGCGCCAGCAGCCCTTCTAGCGGGCTGGGAAAGCTGTTTTTT. As protein: CASSPSSGLGKLFF.

The rearrangement uses TRBV15 and TRBJ2-5; perhaps TRBD1 as D (5 bases). The CDR3 is 12 amino acids. The V and J ends lost 9 bases and 5 bases respectively, with 13 bases between them. Germline-derived CDR1 and CDR2 are LNHNV and YYDKDF (reference sequence). CDR3 sequence: CATGPGYETQYF. In DNA, the CDR3 is TGTGCCACGGGCCCAGGGTACGAGACCCAGTACTTC.

The rearrangement links TRBV28 to TRBJ2-5; weak D call: TRBD2 (6 bases). Trimming left V 3 bases short and J 4 bases short, with 9 bases between. The CDR3 is 13 amino acids. Germline CDR1 MDHEN, CDR2 SYDVKM. The CDR3 here is CASSFPGRETQYF. For the CDR3, the DNA is TGTGCCAGCAGTTTCCCCGGGAGAGAGACCCAGTACTTC.

The V gene is TRBV29-1, the J gene TRBJ2-3; 7 nucleotides align to TRBD2. V shed 5 bases and J 4 bases; nucleotides not matched to a gene: 12. This CDR3 contains 15 residues. Germline CDR1 and CDR2: SQVTM and ANQGSEA. CDR3 bases: TGCAGCGTTTCCTTCGGGAGGTCGGGGGCAGATACGCAGTATTTT. This codes for CSVSFGRSGADTQYF.

V is TRBV28 and J is TRBJ2-1; D perhaps matches TRBD2 (6 bases). CDR3 size: 14 residues. Germline loops: CDR1 MDHEN, CDR2 SYDVKM. V was shortened by 6 bases and J by 5 bases, with 14 bases between the two germline ends. CDR3 DNA sequence: TGTGCCAGCAGGGGGACTCCCACCCACAATGAGCAGTTCTTC. This codes for CASRGTPTHNEQFF.

V gene TRBV5-6 combines with J gene TRBJ2-3, with TRBD2 identical over 7 bases. The CDR3 covers 15 residues. Per germline, CDR1 SGHDT and CDR2 YYEEEE. V was clipped by 0 bases and J by 1 base; unmatched bases: 2. CDR3 protein: CASSLVAGGTDTQYF. The CDR3 region has the DNA TGTGCCAGCAGCTTGGTCGCGGGGGGCACAGATACGCAGTATTTT.

The chain combines TRBV19 with TRBJ2-1; TRBD2 matches at 10 bases. This CDR3 has 15 amino acids. V shed 1 base, J shed 9 bases, and the junction held 6 bases outside the gene matches. In germline, CDR1 is LNHDA, CDR2 SQIVND (reference sequence). CDR3 in DNA: TGTGCCAGTAGTATAGCTAGCGGGAGCGGTGGTGAGCAGTTCTTC. Translation: CASSIASGSGGEQFF.

This chain connects TRBV5-1 to TRBJ2-1; 9 nucleotides agree with TRBD1. Losses at the gene ends were 6 bases for V and 2 bases for J; bases not matched to a gene: 3. The CDR3 is 14 amino acids. The germline CDR1 and CDR2 sequences are SGHRS and YFSETQ. CDR3 region: CASMGQGPYNEQFF. CDR3 DNA: TGCGCCAGCATGGGACAGGGACCCTACAATGAGCAGTTCTTC.

This sequence joins TRBV29-1 and TRBJ1-1; D is possibly TRBD1 (5 bases). The germline V gene encodes CDR1 SQVTM and CDR2 ANQGSEA. With 3 bases removed from V and 7 bases from J, the gap between germline ends came to 24 bases. CDR3 length: 16 amino acids. The CDR3 is CSVDQGPDRMSLEAFF. The DNA for the CDR3 is TGCAGCGTTGATCAGGGCCCGGACCGTATGTCCCTTGAAGCTTTCTTT.